The 4 T cell receptor beta chains presented below share a single source sample, sequenced in a study of beta chain features in type 1 diabetes. Isolated RNA was reverse transcribed in full, so expressed TCRB transcripts were sequenced. Sequenced by immunoSEQ multiplex PCR; TCRdb stores in-frame clones only, minus some. This sample has over 150,000 clones, with under 9.5% found just once. The material sequenced was central memory CD4+ T cells from blood. The receptors here all came from a man aged 18 to 29 in good health.

There are a few counts of this clone. The CDR3 DNA is TGTGCCAGCAGCTTAGTGAGCGACAGTATGAATGAGCAGTTCTTC. Amino acids: CASSLVSDSMNEQFF. This chain connects TRBV7-2 to TRBJ2-1; D might be TRBD1 (5 bases). The V gene lost 1 base and the J gene lost 7 bases, with 14 bases spanning the gap. The CDR3 covers 15 residues. Germline V gives CDR1 SGHTA, CDR2 FQGNSA.

This chain connects TRBV18 to TRBJ2-7; D ambiguous. Trimming pared 2 bases from V and 7 bases from J, leaving 18 bases between. The CDR3 is 15 residues long. Germline assignment: CDR1 KGHSH and CDR2 LQKENI. The CDR3 DNA follows: TGTGCCAGCTCACCAGTTCTCACAGTCACCCAAGAGCAGTACTTC. Translated, it gives CASSPVLTVTQEQYF.

The CDR3 region is CASSVGAPSSGYEQYF. The DNA of the CDR3 is TGTGCCAGCAGCGTAGGGGCCCCTTCTAGCGGCTACGAGCAGTACTTC. The J gene is TRBJ2-7, the V gene TRBV9; 7 positions agree with TRBD2. The germline V gene encodes CDR1 SGDLS and CDR2 YYNGEE. V lost 0 bases and J lost 3; bases outside the gene matches: 9. This CDR3 is built from 16 residues.

CDR3 nucleotides: TGTGCCAGCAGCGAAAGGGGGGGCGGCTACACCTTC. The encoded protein is CASSERGGGYTF. J is TRBJ1-2 and V is TRBV28; D possibly corresponds to TRBD1 (6 bases). The V gene lost 6 bases and the J gene lost 8 bases, with 13 bases spanning the gap. This CDR3 contains 12 residues. Per the germline V gene, CDR1 is MDHEN and CDR2 is SYDVKM.